This TCR beta chain was recorded in a study of OX40 agonist ivuxolimab in advanced cancers. Study context: Averaging 60 years in age, with a range of roughly 20 to 80, the cohort was 82.7% male.

This CDR3 is built from 15 residues. Germline trimming cut 3 bases from V and 4 bases from J; bases unmatched to any gene: 9. Germline V gene lookup returns CDR1 SGHRS and CDR2 YFSETQ. Sequenced by immunoSEQ multiplex PCR; TCRdb stores in-frame clones only, minus some. Of roughly 64,000 clones in the sample, approximately 90% were seen once. The chain is built from TRBV5-1 and TRBJ1-1; 7 nucleotides line up with TRBD1. The TCR comes from an adult with an advanced solid tumor such as melanoma, head and neck, liver or kidney cancer. The specimen was CD4+ or CD8+ T cells sorted from blood, collected in a trial of the OX40 agonist ivuxolimab. CDR3 coding DNA: TGCGCCAGCAGCTACCGACAGGGCGGGGGCACTGAAGCTTTCTTT. Protein: CASSYRQGGGTEAFF.